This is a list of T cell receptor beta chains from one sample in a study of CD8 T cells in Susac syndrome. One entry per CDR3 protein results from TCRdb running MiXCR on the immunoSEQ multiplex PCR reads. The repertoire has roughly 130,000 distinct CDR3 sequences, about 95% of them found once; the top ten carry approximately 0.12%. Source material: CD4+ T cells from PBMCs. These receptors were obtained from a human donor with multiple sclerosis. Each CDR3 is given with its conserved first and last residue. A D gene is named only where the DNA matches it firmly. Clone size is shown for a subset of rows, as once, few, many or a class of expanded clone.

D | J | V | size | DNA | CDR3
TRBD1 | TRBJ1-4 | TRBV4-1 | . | TGCGCCAGCAGCCAAGGCGGGACAGGGGGGAAGGTAGCTAATGAAAAACTGTTTTTT | CASSQGGTGGKVANEKLFF
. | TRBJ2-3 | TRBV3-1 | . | TGTGCCAGCAGCCCTTTGGAGACGCTGGGTACGCAGTATTTT | CASSPLETLGTQYF
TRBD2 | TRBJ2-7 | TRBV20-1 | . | TGCAGTGCTAGAAGGACTAGCGGGGCCAACGAGCAGTACTTC | CSARRTSGANEQYF
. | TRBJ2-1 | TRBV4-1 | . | TGCGCCAGCAGCCAAGCCGGCGGTAAAGCCTACAATGAGCAGTTCTTC | CASSQAGGKAYNEQFF
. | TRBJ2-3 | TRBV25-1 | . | TGTGCCAGCAGTGAATACAGGGGGGGAACAGATACGCAGTATTTT | CASSEYRGGTDTQYF
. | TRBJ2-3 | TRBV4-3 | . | TGCGCCAGCAGCCAAGTAAGCGGGCCCACAGATACGCAGTATTTT | CASSQVSGPTDTQYF
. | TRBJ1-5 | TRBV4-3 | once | TGCGCCAGCAGCCAAGAGGGCCTCAATCAGCCCCAGCATTTT | CASSQEGLNQPQHF
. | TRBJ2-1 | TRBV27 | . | TGTGCCAGCAGTTTGCGGCAGGCCTACTACAATGAGCAGTTCTTC | CASSLRQAYYNEQFF
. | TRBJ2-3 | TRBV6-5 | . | TGTGCCACCAAGGGGGCAGATACGCAGTATTTT | CATKGADTQYF
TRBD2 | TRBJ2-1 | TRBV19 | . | TGTGCCAGTAGTATAGACGCGGGAGGAGCCTACAATGAGCAGTTCTTC | CASSIDAGGAYNEQFF
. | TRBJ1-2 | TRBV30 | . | TGTGCCTGGAGCCGCAGGGTACGTTTTGGCTACACCTTC | CAWSRRVRFGYTF
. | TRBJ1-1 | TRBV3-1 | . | TGTGCCAGCAGCCTCTTCGACACTGAAGCTTTCTTT | CASSLFDTEAFF
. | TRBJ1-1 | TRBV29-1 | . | TGCAGCTCCGGCAGGCTGTACACTGAAGCTTTCTTT | CSSGRLYTEAFF
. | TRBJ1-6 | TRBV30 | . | TGTGCCTGGAGTGCGGCAGGGTACTCAAGTCCAAATTCACCCCTCCACTTT | CAWSAAGYSSPNSPLHF
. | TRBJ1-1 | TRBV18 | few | TGTGCCAGCTCAGGCTTATTGAACACTGAAGCTTTCTTT | CASSGLLNTEAFF
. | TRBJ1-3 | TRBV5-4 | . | TGTGCCAGCAGCTTGGGGACGACCAGCTCTGGAAACACCATATATTTT | CASSLGTTSSGNTIYF
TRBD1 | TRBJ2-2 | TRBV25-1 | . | TGTGCCAGCAGCACAGGGGGCAACACCGGGGAGCTGTTTTTT | CASSTGGNTGELFF
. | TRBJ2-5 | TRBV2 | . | TGTGCCAGCAGTGGGAGAGTAGTTGGGACCCAGTACTTC | CASSGRVVGTQYF
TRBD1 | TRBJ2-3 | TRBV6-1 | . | TGTGCCAGCAGTCCTTCCTGGGACAGCCAGGGGGATACGCAGTATTTT | CASSPSWDSQGDTQYF
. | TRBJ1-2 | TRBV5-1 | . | TGCGCCAGCAGCTTGGATGTAGGGGCTGGCTACACCTTC | CASSLDVGAGYTF
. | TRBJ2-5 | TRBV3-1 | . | TGTGCCAGCAGCCAAGTTAGCGTTCCAAGAGAGACCCAGTACTTC | CASSQVSVPRETQYF
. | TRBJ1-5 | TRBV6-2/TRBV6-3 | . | TGTGCCAGCAGAATCGACAGGCAGAGTCAGCCCCAGCATTTT | CASRIDRQSQPQHF
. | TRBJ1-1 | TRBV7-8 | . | TGTGCCAGTCGAGAACTCGGGGGAGAAGCTTTCTTT | CASRELGGEAFF
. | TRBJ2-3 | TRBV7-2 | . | TGTGCCAGCAGCTCCCAGGTCGGCACAGATACGCAGTATTTT | CASSSQVGTDTQYF
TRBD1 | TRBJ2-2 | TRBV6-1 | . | TGTGCCAGCGGACCCACCGGGACAGGCTCGGGCACCGGGGAGCTGTTTTTT | CASGPTGTGSGTGELFF
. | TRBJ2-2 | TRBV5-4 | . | TGTGCCAGCAGCCCGCCCAGCCAGAGTTGGGCCGGGGAGCTGTTTTTT | CASSPPSQSWAGELFF
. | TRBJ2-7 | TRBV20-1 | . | TGCAGTGCCCTGGACAGCGGGACCTACGAGCAGTACTTC | CSALDSGTYEQYF
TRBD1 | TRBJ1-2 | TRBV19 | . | TGTGCCAGTAGTCCTACCGGGACAGGAGAATACTATGGCTACACCTTC | CASSPTGTGEYYGYTF
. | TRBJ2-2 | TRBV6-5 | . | TGTGCCAGCAGCCACTTGGACACCTATGCCGGGGAGCTGTTTTTT | CASSHLDTYAGELFF
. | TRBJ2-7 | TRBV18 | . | TGTGCCAGCTCACAAAAGGAGGGGACCTGGTCTCAGTACTTC | CASSQKEGTWSQYF
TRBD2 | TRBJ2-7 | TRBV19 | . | TGTGCCAGTAGTACCTTAAGCGGGATCTCCTACGAGCAGTACTTC | CASSTLSGISYEQYF
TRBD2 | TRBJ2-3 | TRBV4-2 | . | TGTGCCAGCAGCCGTAGATTTGGACTAGCGGGAGTGCCCGATACGCAGTATTTT | CASSRRFGLAGVPDTQYF
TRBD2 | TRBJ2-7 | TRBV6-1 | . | TGTGCCAGCAGTGAAGCGCTTCGGATGGGACTAGCGGAGGTCTACGAGCAGTACTTC | CASSEALRMGLAEVYEQYF
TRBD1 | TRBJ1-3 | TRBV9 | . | TGTGCCAGCAGCGTAGTTGATAGGGGACAGGGGGTTGAAAACACCATATATTTT | CASSVVDRGQGVENTIYF
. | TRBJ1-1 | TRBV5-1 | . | TGCGCCAGCAGAAGTTCTCGGGGATTCTCGGAGACTGAAGCTTTCTTT | CASRSSRGFSETEAFF
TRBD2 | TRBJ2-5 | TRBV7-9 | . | TGTGCCAGCAGCCTGCGGACTAGCGGTGATGGGGAGACCCAGTACTTC | CASSLRTSGDGETQYF
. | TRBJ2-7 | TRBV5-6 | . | TGTGCCAGCAGCTTGGGACAGGCCCTCTCCTACGAGCAGTACTTC | CASSLGQALSYEQYF
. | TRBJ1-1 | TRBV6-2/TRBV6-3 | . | TGTGCCAGCAGGGACTTCACTGAAGCTTTCTTT | CASRDFTEAFF
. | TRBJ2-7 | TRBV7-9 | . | TGTGCCAGCAGCTTAGAAGGGCATTCGGGTGAGCAGTACTTC | CASSLEGHSGEQYF
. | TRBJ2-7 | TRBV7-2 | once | TGTGCCAGCAGCCCAGGGAAGGCCTACGAGCAGTACTTC | CASSPGKAYEQYF
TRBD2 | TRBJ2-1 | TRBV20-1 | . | TGCAGTGCCCCGATCGCGGGAGCCTATTACAATGAGCAGTTCTTC | CSAPIAGAYYNEQFF
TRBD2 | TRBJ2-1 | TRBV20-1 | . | TGCAGTGCCGGGACTAGCGGGAGTTGGAATGAGCAGTTCTTC | CSAGTSGSWNEQFF
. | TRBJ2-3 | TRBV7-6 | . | TGTGCCAGCAGCTCCGACCTTAGGGCAGATACGCAGTATTTT | CASSSDLRADTQYF
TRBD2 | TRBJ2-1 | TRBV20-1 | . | TGCAGTGCTACGGGTCCTAGCGGGGGGTACAATGAGCAGTTCTTC | CSATGPSGGYNEQFF
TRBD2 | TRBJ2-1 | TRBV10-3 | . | TGTGCCAGCGGACTAGCGGGAAACAATGAGCAGTTCTTC | CASGLAGNNEQFF
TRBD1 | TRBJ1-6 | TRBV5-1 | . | TGCGCCAGCAGCTTCGGACAGGGGGCGTGGTCACCCCTCCACTTT | CASSFGQGAWSPLHF
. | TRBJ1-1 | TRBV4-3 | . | TGCGCCAGCAGCCAAGAGTCAGCCATGAACACTGAAGCTTTCTTT | CASSQESAMNTEAFF
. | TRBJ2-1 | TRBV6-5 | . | TGTGCCACCCGGGCCGATATGCCCAATGAGCAGTTCTTC | CATRADMPNEQFF
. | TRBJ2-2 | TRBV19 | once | TGTGCCAGTAGTCTGGGATGGACCGGGGAGCTGTTTTTT | CASSLGWTGELFF
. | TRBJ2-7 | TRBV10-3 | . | TGTGCCATCAGTTCCGGGGTCCCTTACGAGCAGTACTTC | CAISSGVPYEQYF
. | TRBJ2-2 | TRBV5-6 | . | TGTGCCAGCAGCCTCCGACGGACCGGGGAGCTGTTTTTT | CASSLRRTGELFF